This TCR beta chain was captured in a study of brain metastases from non-small cell lung cancer. Study-wide results and caveats: T-cell infiltration was lower in brain metastases than primaries (P < 0.001). Paired brain metastases and primary tumors largely shared TCR repertoires. Compared with their matched primary tumors, approximately 64% of brain metastases showed expanded T-cell clones.

The table came from immunoSEQ multiplex PCR; TCRdb's copy has only in-frame clones and leaves some out. In the table there are some 1,500 clones, less than 90% of which are singletons. On this clone: The antigen remains undetermined.

Germline CDR1 reads DFQATT; CDR2 reads SNEGSKA (reference sequence). The V gene lost 7 bases and the J gene lost 5 bases, with 8 bases spanning the gap. This CDR3 comprises 10 residues. The chain links TRBV20-1 to TRBJ1-1; D not resolved. Sequenced sample: primary lung tumor tissue. This TCR was sampled from a donor aged 40 or older with non-small cell lung cancer. The CDR3 sequence is CSGVWTEAFF. The CDR3 region has the DNA TGCAGTGGGGTATGGACTGAAGCTTTCTTT.